This T cell receptor (beta chain) was documented in a study of vaccination and CD4 T cells after COVID-19. Study at large: Overlapping peptides of the spike proteins of SARS-CoV-2, HCoV-NL63, HCoV-OC43 and HCoV-229E were used for cell stimulation. General observations from the study: Convalescent patients were relatively few, and early post-infection timepoints were missing.

Treatment indicated: roughly ten-day PBMC culture with coronavirus spike peptide pools or control peptides (ViraFEST assay). Peptide pool stimulation in ViraFEST expanded antigen-specific T cells, whose TCRs were then sequenced. Trimming removed 4 bases from V and 6 bases from J; junction bases left unmatched: 7. Germline CDR1 reads SGHAT; CDR2 reads FQNNGV. The CDR3 covers 15 residues. This clonotype was observed a handful of times. Its specificity is unknown. Cultured CD4+ T cells had their DNA profiled by the Oncomine TCR Beta short-read assay. TCRdb fed the PCR reads into MiXCR, producing one record per CDR3 protein. The sample has some 15,000 distinct CDR3 sequences, around 50% seen once.

This receptor was identified in a human donor who had recovered from COVID-19. The chain couples TRBV11-2 to TRBJ2-5, with 11 bases lining up with TRBD1. The sample was CD4+ T cells from blood, cultured in vitro. The CDR3 loop is CASSYTGTGGQTQYF. The CDR3 DNA reads as TGTGCCAGCAGCTATACCGGGACAGGGGGGCAGACCCAGTACTTC. The full variable domain, its missing parts supplied by reference TRBV11-2 and TRBJ2-5, is EAGVAQSPRYKIIEKRQSVAFWCNPISGHATLYWYQQILGQGPKLLIQFQNNGVVDDSQLPKDRFSAERLKGVDSTLKIQPAKLEDSAVYLCASSYTGTGGQTQYFGPGTRLLVL.